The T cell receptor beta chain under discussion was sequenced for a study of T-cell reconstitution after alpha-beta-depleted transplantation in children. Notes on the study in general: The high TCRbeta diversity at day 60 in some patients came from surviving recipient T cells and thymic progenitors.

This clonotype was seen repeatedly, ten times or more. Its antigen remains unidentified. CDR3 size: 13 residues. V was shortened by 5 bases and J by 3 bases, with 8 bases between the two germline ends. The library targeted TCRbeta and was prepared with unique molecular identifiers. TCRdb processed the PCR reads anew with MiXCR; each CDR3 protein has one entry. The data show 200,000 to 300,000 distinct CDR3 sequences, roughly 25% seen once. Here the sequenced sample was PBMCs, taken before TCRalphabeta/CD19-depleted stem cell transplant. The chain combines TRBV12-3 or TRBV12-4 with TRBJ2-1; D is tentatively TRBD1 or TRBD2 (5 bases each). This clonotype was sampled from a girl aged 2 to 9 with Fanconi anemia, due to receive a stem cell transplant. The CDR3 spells CASSGGRYNEQFF. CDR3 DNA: TGTGCCAGCAGTGGGGGTCGCTACAATGAGCAGTTCTTC.